Shown below are 25 T cell receptor beta chains from a single sample sequenced in a study of cytomegalovirus exposure and HLA in healthy donors. Sequencing used immunoSEQ multiplex PCR; TCRdb keeps in-frame clones, though not all of them. The sample yields hundreds of thousands of clones, around nine tenths seen once. The sample was PBMCs. These receptor sequences come from a man aged 18-30 years in good health and CMV-seronegative.

The V call is TRBV7-3, the J call TRBJ2-3; TRBD2 agrees at 10 bases. The ends lost 2 bases at V and 2 bases at J; junction bases unmatched: 1. CDR3 length: 15 residues. The germline gives CDR1 SGHTA, CDR2 FQGTGA. CDR3 nucleotides: TGTGCCAGCAGCTTAGGACTAGCGGCCACAGATACGCAGTATTTT. It encodes CASSLGLAATDTQYF.

This chain uses TRBV7-9 with TRBJ2-5; 13 bases match TRBD2. V trimming: 1 base; J trimming: 7 bases; junction bases outside the gene matches: 6. This CDR3 contains 16 residues. CDR1 and CDR2 from the germline V gene are SEHNR and FQNEAQ (reference sequence). The CDR3 sequence is CASSLEGRLAGGTQYF. CDR3 nucleotides: TGTGCCAGCAGCTTAGAAGGGAGACTAGCGGGAGGGACCCAGTACTTC. Using reference TRBV7-9 and TRBJ2-5 for the parts outside the CDR3, the full variable domain is DTGVSQNPRHKITKRGQNVTFRCDPISEHNRLYWYRQTLGQGPEFLTYFQNEAQLEKSRLLSDRFSAERPKGSFSTLEIQRTEQGDSAMYLCASSLEGRLAGGTQYFGPGTRLLVL.

The chain has TRBV29-1 and TRBJ2-3; 9 bases are shared with TRBD1. Looked up from germline, CDR1 is SQVTM and CDR2 is ANQGSEA. With V trimmed by 3 bases and J by 4 bases, 5 bases remained unmatched. The length of the CDR3 is 14 residues. The CDR3 DNA sequence: TGCAGCGTTGACACTGACAGGGGGGCAGATACGCAGTATTTT. It yields the protein CSVDTDRGADTQYF.

The rearrangement uses TRBV6-1 and TRBJ2-7; tentative D call: TRBD2 (6 bases). The germline CDR1 and CDR2 sequences are MNHNS and SASEGT. Between the trimmed V and J ends, which lost 4 bases and 6 bases, there was a span of 22 bases. CDR3 length equals 16 residues. CDR3 in DNA: TGTGCCAGCAGTGGGGTGGGAGGCTACCTAGGCAGCGAGCAGTACTTC. Its translation: CASSGVGGYLGSEQYF.

Turning to this clone: At one boundary the junction diverges from the germline segment, which might be a read error. The V gene is TRBV6-1, the J gene TRBJ2-3; 8 positions match TRBD1. Germline V lookup: CDR1 MNHNS, CDR2 SASEGT. The CDR3 extends over 18 amino acids. The CDR3 region is CASSEDTRAGGASDTQYF. CDR3 nucleotides: TGTGCCAGCAGCGAAGACACTAGGGCAGGGGGCGCGTCAGATACGCAGTATTTT.

The V and J genes are TRBV7-2 and TRBJ2-7; 9 nucleotides line up with TRBD1. This CDR3 has 16 residues. The germline CDR1 and CDR2 sequences are SGHTA and FQGNSA. V was pared by 2 bases and J by 3 bases, with 8 bases of the junction left unmatched. The CDR3 coding sequence is TGTGCCAGCAGCTTAACCTTTAGGACAGGGGACTACGAGCAGTACTTC. Its translation: CASSLTFRTGDYEQYF.

This chain joins TRBV5-1 and TRBJ2-7; the match to TRBD2 covers 10 bases. Germline CDR1 and CDR2: SGHRS and YFSETQ. CDR3 length equals 15 residues. After removal of 2 bases from V and 2 bases from J, the junction contained 4 bases not matched to a gene. The CDR3 bases are TGCGCCAGCAGCTTCTCTAGCGGGAGCCCCTACGAGCAGTACTTC. Protein product: CASSFSSGSPYEQYF.

V and J are TRBV4-3 and TRBJ2-1; no clear D gene. V dropped 4 bases and J dropped 8 bases, with 18 bases sitting between them. Germline V gene data show CDR1 as LGHNA and CDR2 as YSLEER. The CDR3 extends over 15 amino acids. The CDR3 DNA follows: TGCGCCAGCAGCCGAGAATTAGCCTCACGTGATGAGCAGTTCTTC. Its translation: CASSRELASRDEQFF.

The chain employs TRBV7-8 and TRBJ2-5; the D gene is possibly TRBD2 (7 bases). The CDR3 sequence is 17 residues long. CDR1 is SGHVS, CDR2 FQNEAQ, per germline. Trimming removed 5 bases at V and 5 bases at J, with 24 bases between. The CDR3 protein is CASSKGILGGAGETQYF. Here the CDR3 DNA reads TGTGCCAGCAGCAAAGGCATCTTGGGGGGGGCCGGGGAGACCCAGTACTTC.

The rearrangement uses TRBV30 and TRBJ1-6; D unclear. Germline V CDR1 and CDR2: GTSNPN, SVGIG (reference sequence). V was clipped by 4 bases and J by 0 bases, with 10 bases between them. The CDR3 length is 15 residues. The CDR3 region has the DNA TGTGCCTGGATCAAAGGGAGCTCCTATAATTCACCCCTCCACTTT. Amino acid sequence: CAWIKGSSYNSPLHF.

V and J are TRBV9 and TRBJ2-3, with 9 nucleotides matching TRBD2. This CDR3 comprises 17 residues. Germline CDR1 SGDLS, CDR2 YYNGEE. V gave up 0 bases and J gave up 9 bases; unmatched junction bases: 14. CDR3 sequence reads: CASSVVPLVAGEGTQYF. The CDR3 DNA sequence: TGTGCCAGCAGCGTAGTCCCCCTGGTAGCGGGAGAGGGGACGCAGTATTTT.

This rearrangement joins TRBV6-5 to TRBJ2-7, with 10 bases identical to TRBD1. The ends lost 2 bases at V and 3 bases at J; junction bases unmatched: 7. Germline CDR1 is MNHEY and CDR2 is SVGAGI. The CDR3 has 16 amino acids. CDR3 sequence: CASSYPSRTGGYEQYF. In DNA, the CDR3 is TGTGCCAGCAGTTACCCCTCTCGGACAGGGGGCTACGAGCAGTACTTC.

The chain couples TRBV27 to TRBJ2-2, with D hard to call. Between the trimmed V and J ends, which lost 8 bases and 6 bases, there was a span of 7 bases. This CDR3 spans 11 amino acids. Germline CDR1 and CDR2: MNHEY and SMNVEV (reference sequence). For the CDR3, the DNA is TGTGCCAGCTCTTACTCCGGGGAGCTGTTTTTT. Protein product: CASSYSGELFF.

A single count supports this clone. The chain has TRBV4-1 and TRBJ1-2; maybe TRBD1 (5 bases). Deletions cut 4 bases from V and 7 bases from J, with 19 bases between. Per germline, CDR1 MGHRA and CDR2 YSYEKL. The CDR3 runs to 15 residues. DNA of the CDR3: TGCGCCAGCAGCCCCGGTAGGAGCGGGGACTCTGGCTACACCTTC. Amino acids: CASSPGRSGDSGYTF.

CDR3 nucleotides: TGTGCCAGCAGTCCTGCGGCGGGGGCTGGAAACACCATATATTTT. Encoded protein: CASSPAAGAGNTIYF. The chain recombines TRBV6-5 with TRBJ1-3; the D gene is possibly TRBD1 (5 bases). Trimming cost V 5 bases and J 2 bases, with 13 bases left between them. Per the germline V gene, CDR1 is MNHEY and CDR2 is SVGAGI. CDR3 length equals 15 residues.

The V call is TRBV4-1, the J call TRBJ2-7, with no clear D. The CDR3 length is 13 residues. Trimming removed 5 bases from V and 4 bases from J, with 12 bases in between. Germline V CDR1 and CDR2: MGHRA, YSYEKL. This CDR3 reads CASSTGWAYEQYF. As DNA, the CDR3 is TGCGCCAGCAGCACCGGATGGGCGTACGAGCAGTACTTC.

The J gene is TRBJ1-5, the V gene TRBV7-2, with no clear D. The CDR3 loop spans 13 amino acids. The germline CDR1 and CDR2 sequences are SGHTA and FQGNSA. Trimming stripped 2 bases from V and 5 bases from J, with 7 bases between. The DNA for the CDR3 is TGTGCCAGCAGCTTAAGCTTAGATCAGCCCCAGCATTTT. Translation: CASSLSLDQPQHF.

This chain joins TRBV18 and TRBJ2-5; 7 bases are shared with TRBD2. Unmatched junction bases numbered 1, after V lost 0 bases and J lost 0 bases. This CDR3 has 15 amino acids. Germline V gene data show CDR1 as KGHSH and CDR2 as LQKENI. The CDR3 protein is CASSPPSGYQETQYF. As DNA, the CDR3 is TGTGCCAGCTCACCACCTAGCGGGTACCAAGAGACCCAGTACTTC.

The rearrangement joins TRBV5-4 to TRBJ1-2; 9 nucleotides match TRBD1. The CDR3 spans 16 residues. Germline-derived CDR1 and CDR2 are SGHNT and YYREEE (reference sequence). Trimming at V came to 0 bases and at J to 4 bases, leaving 7 bases not matched to a gene. The CDR3: CASSLASVDRGYGYTF. DNA for the CDR3: TGTGCCAGCAGCTTGGCCAGTGTGGACAGGGGCTATGGCTACACCTTC.

The J gene is TRBJ2-1, the V gene TRBV6-1; 7 positions match TRBD1. The CDR3 covers 15 residues. Germline-derived CDR1 and CDR2 are MNHNS and SASEGT. The J segment lost 0 bases and the V segment lost 6 bases, leaving 5 bases of the junction unmatched. The CDR3 nucleotides are TGTGCCAGCAGGCGGACAGGCGACTCCTACAATGAGCAGTTCTTC. Translating gives CASRRTGDSYNEQFF.

The chain has TRBV7-9 and TRBJ1-1; no firm D call. Trimming left V 5 bases short and J 7 bases short, with 11 bases between. This CDR3 contains 12 residues. Per the germline V gene, CDR1 is SEHNR and CDR2 is FQNEAQ (reference sequence). CDR3 in amino acids: CASSTRVGEAFF. Written as DNA, the CDR3 is TGTGCCAGCAGCACCCGGGTGGGTGAAGCTTTCTTT.

V is TRBV2 and J is TRBJ2-7; 7 positions match TRBD1. CDR1 is SNHLY and CDR2 is FYNNEI in the germline V gene. The CDR3 runs 14 residues. The ends lost 9 bases at V and 2 bases at J; junction bases unmatched: 10. CDR3 protein: CASLQGQVTYEQYF. CDR3 bases: TGTGCCAGTCTACAAGGACAGGTAACCTACGAGCAGTACTTC.

The rearrangement joins TRBV29-1 to TRBJ2-1; D might be TRBD2 (5 bases). This CDR3 region has 14 residues. V lost 4 bases, J lost 1 base, and 11 bases lay in between. Germline V gene data show CDR1 as SQVTM and CDR2 as ANQGSEA. The CDR3 loop reads CSVVMGASYNEQFF. The DNA for the CDR3 is TGCAGCGTTGTCATGGGAGCTTCCTACAATGAGCAGTTCTTC.

This clone was found many times. This chain joins TRBV6-1 and TRBJ2-2, with D perhaps TRBD1 (5 bases). Germline CDR1 is MNHNS and CDR2 is SASEGT. This CDR3 spans 15 amino acids. Trimming cost V 9 bases and J 3 bases, with 17 bases left between them. Here the CDR3 reads CASQDGAWDTGELFF. The DNA of the CDR3 is TGTGCCAGTCAGGATGGGGCATGGGACACCGGGGAGCTGTTTTTT.

The J gene is TRBJ1-5, the V gene TRBV6-6; D might be TRBD1 (6 bases). The length of the CDR3 is 13 residues. Germline CDR1 is MNHNY and CDR2 is SVGAGI (reference sequence). V shed 5 bases and J shed 4 bases, with 9 bases lying between them. This CDR3 is CASSLDRNQPQHF. In DNA form, the CDR3 reads TGTGCCAGCAGTCTGGACAGAAATCAGCCCCAGCATTTT.